These T cell receptor beta chains were read from a single sample in a study of T cell responses to AZD1222 COVID-19 vaccine. Sequencing was performed with immunoSEQ multiplex PCR; in TCRdb, only in-frame clones are kept and a portion is missing. The table records around 160,000 clones, 80% to 95% of them present only once. The specimen was peripheral blood, collected on day 0 of MenACWY control vaccination. These receptors were collected from an adult in good health. Both conserved end residues are part of each CDR3. Each record gives: V gene, clone size, J gene, D gene, CDR3 protein, CDR3 DNA. The D gene is left open where the match is weak. Some rows mark clone size as missing; the rest say once, few, many or name a class of expanded clone.

TRBV5-4	NA	TRBJ1-4	NA	CASSFDGPNEKLFF	TGTGCCAGCAGCTTCGACGGACCTAATGAAAAACTGTTTTTT
TRBV7-8	NA	TRBJ2-3	NA	CASSTQGGAPDTQYF	TGTGCCAGCAGCACACAAGGGGGGGCCCCAGATACGCAGTATTTT
TRBV5-1	NA	TRBJ1-6	NA	CASSLQGRSPLHF	TGCGCCAGCAGCTTGCAGGGGCGTTCACCCCTCCACTTT
TRBV7-2	NA	TRBJ1-5	NA	CASSLAWGGGQPQHF	TGTGCCAGCAGCTTAGCGTGGGGGGGCGGTCAGCCCCAGCATTTT
TRBV5-4	NA	TRBJ1-2	NA	CASSLVGRGSYGYTF	TGTGCCAGCAGCTTGGTCGGGCGGGGGTCCTATGGCTACACCTTC
TRBV4-1	few	TRBJ1-3	NA	CASSQVAASGNTIYF	TGCGCCAGCAGCCAAGTCGCCGCCTCTGGAAACACCATATATTTT
TRBV7-8	NA	TRBJ2-4	NA	CASSHRTLGDLAKNIQYF	TGTGCCAGCAGCCATAGGACGTTAGGTGACCTAGCCAAAAACATTCAGTACTTC
TRBV9	NA	TRBJ1-3	NA	CASSGHPWDTIYF	TGTGCCAGCAGCGGACATCCTTGGGACACCATATATTTT
TRBV29-1	NA	TRBJ2-7	NA	CSVEGQFSYEQYF	TGCAGCGTTGAAGGACAGTTCTCCTACGAGCAGTACTTC
TRBV5-4	NA	TRBJ1-2	NA	CASSLGGGFRDYGYTF	TGTGCCAGCAGCTTGGGCGGGGGGTTTAGGGACTATGGCTACACCTTC
TRBV7-9	once	TRBJ1-1	NA	CASSLLVLNTEAFF	TGTGCCAGCAGCCTCTTAGTCTTGAACACTGAAGCTTTCTTT
TRBV6-5	NA	TRBJ1-1	NA	CASSYSTGKGNTEAFF	TGTGCCAGCAGTTACTCGACAGGTAAAGGGAACACTGAAGCTTTCTTT
TRBV18	NA	TRBJ1-5	NA	CASSPQGSNQPQHF	TGTGCCAGCTCACCACAGGGGAGCAATCAGCCCCAGCATTTT
TRBV11-2	NA	TRBJ1-1	NA	CASSLTGPNTEAFF	TGTGCCAGCAGCCTAACCGGGCCGAACACTGAAGCTTTCTTT
TRBV2	NA	TRBJ2-5	NA	CASREDETQYF	TGTGCCAGCAGGGAAGACGAGACCCAGTACTTC
TRBV5-4	NA	TRBJ1-2	TRBD1	CASSLPGGSMDGYTF	TGTGCCAGCAGCTTGCCAGGGGGATCTATGGATGGCTACACCTTC
TRBV6-5	NA	TRBJ2-5	TRBD1	CASSLNRGRQETQYF	TGTGCCAGCAGTCTAAACAGGGGGCGGCAAGAGACCCAGTACTTC
TRBV6-6	few	TRBJ1-3	NA	CASSYQTGIGNTIYF	TGTGCCAGCAGTTACCAAACTGGCATTGGAAACACCATATATTTT
TRBV7-8	NA	TRBJ1-5	NA	CASSLAGRKAQPQHF	TGTGCCAGCAGCTTAGCGGGCAGGAAGGCCCAGCCCCAGCATTTT
TRBV7-6	NA	TRBJ2-5	NA	CASSLAMTGEETQYF	TGTGCCAGCAGCTTAGCTATGACGGGGGAAGAGACCCAGTACTTC
TRBV5-4	NA	TRBJ2-7	TRBD2	CASSYRLAGDLYEQYF	TGTGCCAGCAGTTACCGACTAGCGGGAGATTTGTACGAGCAGTACTTC
TRBV7-2	NA	TRBJ2-2	TRBD2	CASSWRLAEVTGELFF	TGTGCCAGCAGCTGGAGACTAGCGGAAGTCACCGGGGAGCTGTTTTTT
TRBV5-1	NA	TRBJ1-5	NA	CASSLEGQVGQPQHF	TGCGCCAGCAGCCTAGAGGGTCAAGTAGGCCAGCCCCAGCATTTT
TRBV19	NA	TRBJ1-2	NA	CASSIGPRPGTIRGGYTF	TGTGCCAGTAGTATTGGCCCGCGGCCTGGGACAATCCGGGGTGGCTACACCTTC
TRBV14	NA	TRBJ2-7	NA	CASSPLGGYEQYF	TGTGCCAGCAGCCCCCTAGGGGGCTACGAGCAGTACTTC
TRBV7-6	NA	TRBJ2-4	NA	CASSLGPQWGLAKNIQYF	TGTGCCAGCAGCTTAGGGCCCCAGTGGGGATTAGCCAAAAACATTCAGTACTTC
TRBV29-1	NA	TRBJ1-1	NA	CSVEVGMNTEAFF	TGCAGCGTTGAGGTGGGCATGAACACTGAAGCTTTCTTT
TRBV2	NA	TRBJ1-1	TRBD1	CASMDRLNTEAFF	TGTGCCAGCATGGACAGGCTGAACACTGAAGCTTTCTTT
TRBV7-3	few	TRBJ1-6	TRBD1	CASSQGTGRSPLHF	TGTGCCAGCAGCCAGGGGACAGGCAGATCACCCCTCCACTTT
TRBV3-1/TRBV3-2	NA	TRBJ1-2	NA	CASSQGFEKGSYGYTF	TGTGCCAGCAGCCAAGGATTCGAGAAGGGGTCCTATGGCTACACCTTC
TRBV10-3	NA	TRBJ1-3	NA	CAIRNSAGNTIYF	TGTGCCATCAGGAACTCCGCGGGAAACACCATATATTTT
TRBV5-6	NA	TRBJ2-1	NA	CASSAVGDWTLDEQFF	TGTGCCAGCAGCGCCGTAGGGGACTGGACATTGGATGAGCAGTTCTTC
TRBV4-2	NA	TRBJ2-3	TRBD2	CASSPLIAGYTDTQYF	TGTGCCAGCAGCCCCCTTATAGCGGGCTACACAGATACGCAGTATTTT
TRBV27	NA	TRBJ2-1	TRBD2	CASSSTAGGPPNEQFF	TGTGCCAGCAGTTCCACAGCGGGAGGGCCTCCGAATGAGCAGTTCTTC
TRBV19	NA	TRBJ1-2	TRBD1	CASSARDSPNYYGYTF	TGTGCCAGTAGTGCGCGGGACAGCCCGAATTACTATGGCTACACCTTC
TRBV28	NA	TRBJ2-4	TRBD2	CASRDIAGLAKNIQYF	TGTGCCAGCAGGGATATAGCGGGCCTAGCCAAAAACATTCAGTACTTC
TRBV27	NA	TRBJ2-7	TRBD2	CASSLAGDAYEQYF	TGTGCCAGCAGTTTAGCGGGAGACGCCTACGAGCAGTACTTC
TRBV6-5	NA	TRBJ1-2	NA	CASSYYLVRGTYGYTF	TGTGCCAGCAGTTACTACCTAGTTCGCGGCACCTATGGCTACACCTTC